This T cell receptor beta chain was profiled in a study of cytotoxic CD8 clonotypes in ibrutinib-treated CLL. Deep sequencing aimed at 1 in 200,000 to 1 in 1 million T cells' resolution. Libraries were prepared by immunoSEQ multiplex PCR; TCRdb keeps only in-frame clonotypes and omits some of them. The sample comprises 130,000 or so clones, around 84% of which are singletons, and around 3% rests with the top ten. Note on this clone: Its target is unknown.

Findings and limits, study-wide: Public clonotypes proved infrequent, and on treatment they shrank or remained steady. Clonality, elevated at ibrutinib response, dropped back toward baseline at progression. Lymph node repertoires were not studied, and sampling times were unmatched.

Trimming removed 2 bases from V and 0 bases from J, with 12 bases in between. The germline CDR1 and CDR2 sequences are SGHNT and YYREEE (reference sequence). This CDR3 is built from 15 residues. This chain joins TRBV5-4 and TRBJ2-7; tentatively, D is TRBD1 or TRBD2 (6 bases each). This clonotype was sampled from a human donor with chronic lymphocytic leukemia. The material sequenced was PBMCs, taken after 24 months of ibrutinib treatment. Here the CDR3 reads CASSLRGGGSYEQYF. DNA of the CDR3: TGTGCCAGCAGCTTACGAGGGGGAGGCTCCTACGAGCAGTACTTC.